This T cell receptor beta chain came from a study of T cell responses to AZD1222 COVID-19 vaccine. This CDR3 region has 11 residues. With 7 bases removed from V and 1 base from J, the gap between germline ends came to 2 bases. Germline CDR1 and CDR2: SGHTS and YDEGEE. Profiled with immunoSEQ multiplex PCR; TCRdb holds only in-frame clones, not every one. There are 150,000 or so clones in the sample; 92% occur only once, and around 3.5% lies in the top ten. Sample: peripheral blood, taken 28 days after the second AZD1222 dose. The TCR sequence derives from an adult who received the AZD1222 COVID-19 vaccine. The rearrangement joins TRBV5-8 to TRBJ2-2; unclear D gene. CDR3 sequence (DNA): TGTGCCAGCGGGAACACCGGGGAGCTGTTTTTT. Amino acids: CASGNTGELFF.